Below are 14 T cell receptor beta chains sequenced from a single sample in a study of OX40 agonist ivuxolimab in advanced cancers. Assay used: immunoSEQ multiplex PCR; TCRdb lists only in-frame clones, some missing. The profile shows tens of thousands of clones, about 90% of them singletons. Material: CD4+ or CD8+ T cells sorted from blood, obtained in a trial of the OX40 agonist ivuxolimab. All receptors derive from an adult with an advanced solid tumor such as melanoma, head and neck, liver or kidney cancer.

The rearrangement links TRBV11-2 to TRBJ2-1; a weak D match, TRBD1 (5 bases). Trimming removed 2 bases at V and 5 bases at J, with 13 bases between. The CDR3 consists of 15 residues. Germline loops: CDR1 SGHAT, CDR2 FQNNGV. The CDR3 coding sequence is TGTGCCAGCAGCTTAACTGGCAGGGCGGACAATGAGCAGTTCTTC. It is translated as CASSLTGRADNEQFF. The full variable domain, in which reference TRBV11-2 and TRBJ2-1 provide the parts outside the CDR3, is EAGVAQSPRYKIIEKRQSVAFWCNPISGHATLYWYQQILGQGPKLLIQFQNNGVVDDSQLPKDRFSAERLKGVDSTLKIQPAKLEDSAVYLCASSLTGRADNEQFFGPGTRLTVL.

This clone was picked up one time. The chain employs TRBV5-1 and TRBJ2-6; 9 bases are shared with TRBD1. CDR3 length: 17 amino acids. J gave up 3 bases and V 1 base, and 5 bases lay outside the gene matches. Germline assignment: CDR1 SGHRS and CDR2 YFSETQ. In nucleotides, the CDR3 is TGCGCCAGCAGCTTGAGGACAGGGGATCGTGGGGCCAACGTCCTGACTTTC. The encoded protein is CASSLRTGDRGANVLTF.

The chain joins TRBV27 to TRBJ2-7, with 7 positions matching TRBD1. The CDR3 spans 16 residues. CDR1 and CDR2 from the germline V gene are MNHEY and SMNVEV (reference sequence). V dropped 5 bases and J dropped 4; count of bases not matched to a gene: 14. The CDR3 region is CASSPRPRQGLYEQYF. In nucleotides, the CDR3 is TGTGCCAGCAGTCCACGCCCGAGACAGGGTCTTTACGAGCAGTACTTC.

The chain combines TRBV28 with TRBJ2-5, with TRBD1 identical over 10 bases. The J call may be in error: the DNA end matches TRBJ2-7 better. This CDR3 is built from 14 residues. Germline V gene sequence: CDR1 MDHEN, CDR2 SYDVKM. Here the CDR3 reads CASSFGQGGSEQYF. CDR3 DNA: TGTGCCAGCAGTTTCGGACAGGGGGGTTCCGAGCAGTACTTC.

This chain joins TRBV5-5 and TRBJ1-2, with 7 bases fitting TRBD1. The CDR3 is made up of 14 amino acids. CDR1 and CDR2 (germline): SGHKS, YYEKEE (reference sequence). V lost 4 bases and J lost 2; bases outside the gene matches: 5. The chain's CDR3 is CASSPTTGNYGYTF. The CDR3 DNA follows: TGTGCCAGCAGCCCTACGACAGGGAACTATGGCTACACCTTC.

The CDR3 loop is CAISELAAEKLFF. DNA of the CDR3: TGTGCCATCAGTGAGCTAGCGGCGGAGAAGCTGTTTTTT. V is TRBV10-3 and J is TRBJ2-2; 7 positions match TRBD2. This CDR3 has 13 amino acids. The germline CDR1 and CDR2 sequences are ENHRY and SYGVKD. The junction had 6 bases not matched to a gene; V was cut back by 2 bases and J by 12 bases.

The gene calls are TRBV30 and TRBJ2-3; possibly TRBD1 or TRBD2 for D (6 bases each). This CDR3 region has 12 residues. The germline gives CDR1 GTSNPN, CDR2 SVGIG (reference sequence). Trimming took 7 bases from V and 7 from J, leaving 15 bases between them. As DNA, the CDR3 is TGTGCCTTGGATAAGGGGGGTTATACGCAGTATTTT. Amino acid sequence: CALDKGGYTQYF.

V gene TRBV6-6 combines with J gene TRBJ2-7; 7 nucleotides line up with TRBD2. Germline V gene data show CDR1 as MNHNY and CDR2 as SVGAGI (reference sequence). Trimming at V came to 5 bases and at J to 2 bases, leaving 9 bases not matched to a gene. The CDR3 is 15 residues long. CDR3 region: CASSEVASGAYEQYF. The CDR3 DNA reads TGTGCCAGCAGTGAGGTGGCTAGCGGAGCCTACGAGCAGTACTTC.

The CDR3 sequence: CASSLALVHEQYF. CDR3 sequence (DNA): TGTGCCAGCAGCTTAGCCCTAGTCCACGAGCAGTACTTC. J is TRBJ2-7 and V is TRBV7-2, with no clear D. Germline values: CDR1 SGHTA, CDR2 FQGNSA. Trimming pared 0 bases from V and 5 bases from J, leaving 8 bases between. There are 13 residues in the CDR3.

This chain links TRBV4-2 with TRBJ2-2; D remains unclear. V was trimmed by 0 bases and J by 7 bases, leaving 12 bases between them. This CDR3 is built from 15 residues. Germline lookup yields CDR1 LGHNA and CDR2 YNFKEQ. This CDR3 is CASSQDRVVNGELFF. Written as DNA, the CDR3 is TGTGCCAGCAGCCAAGATCGTGTAGTCAACGGGGAGCTGTTTTTT.

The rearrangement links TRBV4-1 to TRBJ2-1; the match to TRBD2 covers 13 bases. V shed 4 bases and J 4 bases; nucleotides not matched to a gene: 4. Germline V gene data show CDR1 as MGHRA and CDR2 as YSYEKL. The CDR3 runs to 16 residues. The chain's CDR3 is CASSRLLAGGYNEQFF. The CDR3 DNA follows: TGCGCCAGCAGCCGCCTACTAGCGGGAGGGTACAATGAGCAGTTCTTC.

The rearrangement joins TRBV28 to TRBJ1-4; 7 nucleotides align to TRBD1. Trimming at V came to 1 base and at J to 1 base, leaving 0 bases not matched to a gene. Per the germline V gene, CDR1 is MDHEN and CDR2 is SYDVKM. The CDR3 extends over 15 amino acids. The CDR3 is CASSLSGGTNEKLFF. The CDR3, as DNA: TGTGCCAGCAGTTTATCAGGGGGAACTAATGAAAAACTGTTTTTT.

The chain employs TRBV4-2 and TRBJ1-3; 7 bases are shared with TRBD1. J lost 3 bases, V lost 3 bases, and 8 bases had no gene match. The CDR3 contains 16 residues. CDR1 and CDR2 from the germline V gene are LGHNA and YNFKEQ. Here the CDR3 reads CASSQNRGGFGNTIYF. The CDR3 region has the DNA TGTGCCAGCAGCCAGAACAGGGGCGGATTTGGAAACACCATATATTTT.

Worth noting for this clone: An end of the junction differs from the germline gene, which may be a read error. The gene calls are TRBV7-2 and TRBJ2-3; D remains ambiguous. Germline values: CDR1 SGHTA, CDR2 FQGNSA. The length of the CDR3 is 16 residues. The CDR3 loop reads CASSLAQSPRTNTQYF. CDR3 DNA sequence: TGTGCCAGCAGCTTAGCGCAGTCCCCGCGCACAAATACGCAGTATTTT. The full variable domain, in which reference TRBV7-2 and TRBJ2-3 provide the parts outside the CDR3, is GAGVSQSPSNKVTEKGKDVELRCDPISGHTALYWYRQSLGQGLEFLIYFQGNSAPDKSGLPSDRFSAERTGGSVSTLTIQRTQQEDSAVYLCASSLAQSPRTNTQYFGPGTRLTVL.